The present entry profiles one T cell receptor (beta chain) with its context. The CDR3 spans 16 residues. Trimming stripped 0 bases from V and 0 bases from J, with 11 bases between. The germline V gene has CDR1 LGHDT and CDR2 YNNKEL (reference sequence). The data were produced by immunoSEQ multiplex PCR, yet TCRdb's version contains in-frame clones alone and is incomplete. This table holds about 400,000 clones, approximately 91% found once. This specimen comes from a study of blood T cell repertoires in COVID-19. The receptor was isolated from a woman in her thirties or forties with acute COVID-19. The material sequenced was PBMCs or T cells enriched from blood (not recorded which). The chain couples TRBV3-1 (or the pseudogene TRBV3-2) to TRBJ1-2, with no clear D. CDR3 coding DNA: TGTGCCAGCAGCCAAGATCTGAGGGCCACTAACTATGGCTACACCTTC. Translation gives CASSQDLRATNYGYTF.